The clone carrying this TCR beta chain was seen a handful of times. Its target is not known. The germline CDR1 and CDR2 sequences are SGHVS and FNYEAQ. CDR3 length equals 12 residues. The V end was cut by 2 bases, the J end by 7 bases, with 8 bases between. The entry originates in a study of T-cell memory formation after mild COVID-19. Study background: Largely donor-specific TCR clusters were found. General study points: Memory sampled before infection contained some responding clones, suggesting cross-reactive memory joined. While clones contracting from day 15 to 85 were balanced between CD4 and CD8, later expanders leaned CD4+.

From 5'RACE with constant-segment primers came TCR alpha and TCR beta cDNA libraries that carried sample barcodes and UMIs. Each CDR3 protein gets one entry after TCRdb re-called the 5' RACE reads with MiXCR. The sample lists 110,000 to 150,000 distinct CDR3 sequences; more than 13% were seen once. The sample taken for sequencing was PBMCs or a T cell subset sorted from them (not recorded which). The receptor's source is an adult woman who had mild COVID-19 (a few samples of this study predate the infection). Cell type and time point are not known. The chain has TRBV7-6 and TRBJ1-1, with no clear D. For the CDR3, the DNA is TGTGCCAGCAGCTTAATTATCGGTGAAGCTTTCTTT. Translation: CASSLIIGEAFF.